The 15 T cell receptor beta chains below were found in one sample sequenced in a study of follicular helper T cells after annual influenza vaccination. Produced via immunoSEQ multiplex PCR; TCRdb's table is partial and in-frame only. The sample consists of about 14,000 clones, roughly 86% of them appearing once. Time point indicated: 2014-2015 season, pre-vaccination. This specimen was CXCR5- memory CD4+ T cells sorted from blood, taken on the day of influenza vaccination. The source of these receptors is an adult who received the influenza vaccine.

The rearrangement uses TRBV14 and TRBJ1-1; D is possibly TRBD1 (6 bases). The germline CDR1 and CDR2 sequences are SGHDN and FVKESK. Trimming pared 5 bases from V and 4 bases from J, leaving 17 bases between. The CDR3 length is 15 residues. The CDR3 DNA is TGTGCCAGCAGCAAACTACAGGGCGCGTTCACTGAAGCTTTCTTT. Its translation is CASSKLQGAFTEAFF.

The sample holds one count of this clone. This chain links TRBV5-4 with TRBJ2-1, with 7 bases fitting TRBD1. CDR1 and CDR2 (germline): SGHNT, YYREEE (reference sequence). After removal of 0 bases from V and 10 bases from J, the junction contained 4 bases not matched to a gene. The CDR3 spans 13 residues. The CDR3 DNA sequence: TGTGCCAGCAGCTTGGCCTCGGGACAGGAGCAGTTCTTC. Encoded protein: CASSLASGQEQFF.

The chain carries TRBV7-5 and TRBJ1-1; the DNA was not compared with TRBD1, the D call given in the table. TRBV7-5 is an annotated pseudogene. This CDR3 is 14 amino acids long. The CDR3: CVRSQGQMNTEAFF. The CDR3 bases are TGTGTCAGAAGCCAAGGACAGATGAACACTGAAGCTTTCTTT.

This chain joins TRBV5-4 and TRBJ2-5; perhaps TRBD1 as D (5 bases). Germline V gives CDR1 SGHNT, CDR2 YYREEE (reference sequence). V was clipped by 5 bases and J by 3 bases, with 14 bases between them. The CDR3 spans 14 residues. Written as DNA, the CDR3 is TGTGCCAGCAGTTCAGGGATTGGGGAAGAGACCCAGTACTTC. As protein: CASSSGIGEETQYF. The variable domain in full, completed from reference TRBV5-4 and TRBJ2-5, reads ETGVTQSPTHLIKTRGQQVTLRCSSQSGHNTVSWYQQALGQGPQFIFQYYREEENGRGNFPPRFSGLQFPNYSSELNVNALELDDSALYLCASSSGIGEETQYFGPGTRLLVL.

This rearrangement joins TRBV10-2 to TRBJ2-1, with D unclear. V was trimmed by 6 bases and J by 6 bases, leaving 12 bases between them. The CDR3 has 13 residues. Germline CDR1 and CDR2: WSHSY and SAAADI. CDR3: CASRPPGSNEQFF. The CDR3 nucleotides read TGCGCCAGCAGGCCCCCCGGGTCCAATGAGCAGTTCTTC.

This clone was counted between two and nine times. The genes are TRBV30 and TRBJ1-2; the D is unclear. V shed 2 bases and J shed 4 bases, with 14 bases lying between them. The germline V gene encodes CDR1 GTSNPN and CDR2 SVGIG (reference sequence). This CDR3 region has 14 residues. The CDR3 loop is CAWSLSPPGYGYTF. CDR3 DNA sequence: TGTGCCTGGAGTCTGTCACCCCCTGGCTATGGCTACACCTTC.

The CDR3 here is CASSPATAGQDEQYF. Here the CDR3 DNA reads TGTGCCAGCTCACCCGCGACTGCAGGGCAAGACGAGCAGTACTTC. The chain couples TRBV18 to TRBJ2-7; tentatively, D is TRBD1 (5 bases). Germline V gives CDR1 KGHSH, CDR2 LQKENI. Trimming stripped 3 bases from V and 5 bases from J, with 17 bases between. There are 15 residues in the CDR3.

The chain is built from TRBV6-5 and TRBJ2-3; D is ambiguous. Germline CDR1 reads MNHEY; CDR2 reads SVGAGI. V lost 5 bases, J lost 6 bases, and 9 bases lay in between. The CDR3 is 12 residues long. DNA of the CDR3: TGTGCCAGCAGTCGGCCTGATGATACGCAGTATTTT. Protein sequence: CASSRPDDTQYF.

This clone has just a few counts. This chain joins TRBV6-1 and TRBJ1-2; D unclear. The V end lost 4 bases, the J end lost 7 bases, and 10 bases lay between the germline ends. This CDR3 has 12 amino acids. CDR1 is MNHNS and CDR2 is SASEGT in the germline V gene. CDR3 residues: CASSVVWVGYTF. CDR3 sequence (DNA): TGTGCCAGCAGTGTGGTTTGGGTTGGCTACACCTTC.

This chain connects TRBV9 to TRBJ1-5; D uncertain. This CDR3 has 14 amino acids. V lost 5 bases and J lost 4, with 13 bases in between. The germline gives CDR1 SGDLS, CDR2 YYNGEE. For the CDR3, the DNA is TGTGCCAGCAGTGATGGACTCTTTAATCAGCCCCAGCATTTT. Protein sequence: CASSDGLFNQPQHF.

The rearrangement uses TRBV6-5 and TRBJ1-6, with D unclear. CDR3 length: 14 residues. Trimming left V 1 base short and J 8 bases short, with 9 bases between. Germline V gene data show CDR1 as MNHEY and CDR2 as SVGAGI. This CDR3 reads CASSYFETHSPLHF. DNA for the CDR3: TGTGCCAGCAGTTACTTCGAGACTCATTCACCCCTCCACTTT.

V is TRBV10-3 and J is TRBJ1-5; unclear D gene. V was pared by 0 bases and J by 1 base, with 4 bases between. Per the germline V gene, CDR1 is ENHRY and CDR2 is SYGVKD. The CDR3 is 14 residues long. In nucleotides, the CDR3 is TGTGCCATCAGTGAGTCGGGGAGCAATCAGCCCCAGCATTTT. Its translation is CAISESGSNQPQHF.

The chain carries TRBV10-3 and TRBJ1-1; D remains unclear. V shed 7 bases and J shed 1 base, with 10 bases lying between them. This CDR3 spans 13 amino acids. Germline-derived CDR1 and CDR2 are ENHRY and SYGVKD. CDR3 sequence: CAITDRANTEAFF. CDR3 bases: TGTGCCATCACCGATCGGGCGAACACTGAAGCTTTCTTT.

V and J are TRBV6-5 and TRBJ1-2, with D hard to call. Germline CDR1 is MNHEY and CDR2 is SVGAGI. There are 13 residues in the CDR3. V lost 0 bases and J lost 4, with 6 bases in between. The CDR3 loop is CASSYSGSYGYTF. The CDR3 DNA reads as TGTGCCAGCAGTTACTCCGGCAGCTATGGCTACACCTTC.

The V gene is TRBV18, the J gene TRBJ2-2; 7 positions match TRBD1. The length of the CDR3 is 16 residues. V lost 5 bases to trimming and J lost 6 bases; unmatched junction nucleotides: 12. CDR1 and CDR2 from the germline V gene are KGHSH and LQKENI. CDR3 coding DNA: TGTGCCAGCTCAGGATTCCGGGACAGAGAAGCCGGGGAGCTGTTTTTT. This encodes CASSGFRDREAGELFF. Full variable domain (missing parts from reference TRBV18 and TRBJ2-2): NAGVMQNPRHLVRRRGQEARLRCSPMKGHSHVYWYRQLPEEGLKFMVYLQKENIIDESGMPKERFSAEFPKEGPSILRIQQVVRGDSAAYFCASSGFRDREAGELFFGEGSRLTVL.